The sample holds one count of the clone carrying this T cell receptor (beta chain). Original methodology: Cell counts per sample came from amplifying reference gene primers. TCRdb's copy holds only in-frame clones and misses some; the assay was immunoSEQ multiplex PCR. The D gene and trimming were derived from the DNA, and the V and J assignments and clone size from that table. Among a few hundred thousand clones listed, roughly 86% were seen once. The sample belongs to a study of blood T cell repertoires in COVID-19. Study-wide background: Researchers got acute and convalescent COVID-19 samples from the United States, Italy and Spain. Sources were T cells, B-cell-depleted T cells, or PBMCs; the material itself was cDNA or gDNA.

CDR3 size: 13 residues. J lost 3 bases, V lost 1 base, and 2 bases had no gene match. Germline assignment: CDR1 GTSNPN and CDR2 SVGIG (reference sequence). Material: peripheral blood. V gene TRBV30 combines with J gene TRBJ1-2, with TRBD1 matching over 7 bases. The sequence was collected from a woman aged 50 to 60 who had recovered from COVID-19. Here the CDR3 DNA reads TGTGCCTGGAGTGAGGGGGCTTACTATGGCTACACCTTC. Amino acid sequence: CAWSEGAYYGYTF.